The rows below give T cell receptor beta chains drawn from one sample of a study of Ad26.COV2.S vaccination and SARS-CoV-2 variants. Profiled with immunoSEQ multiplex PCR; TCRdb holds only in-frame clones, not every one. The table lists roughly 510,000 clones, 70% to 90% of them singletons, with roughly 12% in the top ten. This specimen was peripheral blood, taken in a trial of Ad26.COV2.S vaccine versus placebo. The receptor source for this set is a person aged 18-60 years who received the Ad26.COV2.S COVID-19 vaccine or a placebo. The CDR3 runs from the conserved cysteine through the conserved F or W. The order of the fields is J gene, V gene, CDR3 length, CDR3 protein.

j_call: TRBJ1-3
v_call: TRBV7-9
cdr3_length: 14
cdr3_aa: CASSLNQAGNTIYF

j_call: TRBJ2-7
v_call: TRBV7-8
cdr3_length: 14
cdr3_aa: CASSDPGGSYEQYF

j_call: TRBJ2-7
v_call: TRBV4-3
cdr3_length: 17
cdr3_aa: CASSPPSRDRVGYEQYF

j_call: TRBJ2-3
v_call: TRBV28
cdr3_length: 14
cdr3_aa: CASSLSAGGGTQYF

j_call: TRBJ1-6
v_call: TRBV10-3
cdr3_length: 12
cdr3_aa: CAISGGVGALHF

j_call: TRBJ2-7
v_call: TRBV30
cdr3_length: 11
cdr3_aa: CAWSDYYEQYF

j_call: TRBJ2-7
v_call: TRBV5-6
cdr3_length: 15
cdr3_aa: CASSKLQGVPYEQYF

j_call: TRBJ1-4
v_call: TRBV6-1
cdr3_length: 17
cdr3_aa: CASSERAGGATNEKLFF

j_call: TRBJ1-4
v_call: TRBV7-2
cdr3_length: 15
cdr3_aa: CASSPDGRSNEKLFF

j_call: TRBJ2-7
v_call: TRBV7-3
cdr3_length: 15
cdr3_aa: CASSPGKGQRYEQYF

j_call: TRBJ1-2
v_call: TRBV25-1
cdr3_length: 11
cdr3_aa: CASSGLTGYTF

j_call: TRBJ2-1
v_call: TRBV3-1/TRBV3-2
cdr3_length: 13
cdr3_aa: CASGGSSYNEQFF

j_call: TRBJ2-5
v_call: TRBV20-1
cdr3_length: 14
cdr3_aa: CSASRQGREGTQYF

j_call: TRBJ1-6
v_call: TRBV4-3
cdr3_length: 16
cdr3_aa: CASSHDRGLDNSPLHF

j_call: TRBJ2-5
v_call: TRBV6-1
cdr3_length: 15
cdr3_aa: CASSEVRGPQETQYF

j_call: TRBJ1-1
v_call: TRBV2
cdr3_length: 11
cdr3_aa: CASSERDEAFF

j_call: TRBJ1-5
v_call: TRBV2
cdr3_length: 14
cdr3_aa: CASSETNSNQPQHF

j_call: TRBJ2-3
v_call: TRBV7-2
cdr3_length: 13
cdr3_aa: CASSTQGRNTQYF

j_call: TRBJ1-1
v_call: TRBV7-3
cdr3_length: 14
cdr3_aa: CASSLSARNTEAFF

j_call: TRBJ1-6
v_call: TRBV28
cdr3_length: 14
cdr3_aa: CASSLRRYNSPLHF

j_call: TRBJ1-4
v_call: TRBV7-2
cdr3_length: 15
cdr3_aa: CASSPPGQGWEKLFF

j_call: TRBJ2-1
v_call: TRBV18
cdr3_length: 19
cdr3_aa: CASSPPTGEALGGYNEQFF

j_call: TRBJ2-1
v_call: TRBV27
cdr3_length: 16
cdr3_aa: CASSATGTSGGNEQFF

j_call: TRBJ2-7
v_call: TRBV4-3
cdr3_length: 15
cdr3_aa: CASSQDQGGPYEQYF

j_call: TRBJ2-2
v_call: TRBV28
cdr3_length: 14
cdr3_aa: CASSLWGVPGELFF

j_call: TRBJ1-1
v_call: TRBV18
cdr3_length: 14
cdr3_aa: CASSPTRGNTEAFF

j_call: TRBJ2-2
v_call: TRBV11-2
cdr3_length: 15
cdr3_aa: CASSLDFGSWGELFF

j_call: TRBJ2-5
v_call: TRBV18
cdr3_length: 17
cdr3_aa: CASSPLVGEARAETQYF

j_call: TRBJ2-1
v_call: TRBV5-6
cdr3_length: 16
cdr3_aa: CASSPSGGLPYNEQFF

j_call: TRBJ2-1
v_call: TRBV7-3
cdr3_length: 16
cdr3_aa: CASSSRLAGGPHEQFF

j_call: TRBJ1-1
v_call: TRBV20-1
cdr3_length: 11
cdr3_aa: CSPGLNTEAFF

j_call: TRBJ1-6
v_call: TRBV12-3/TRBV12-4
cdr3_length: 13
cdr3_aa: CASSLGQGSPLHF

j_call: TRBJ1-5
v_call: TRBV18
cdr3_length: 16
cdr3_aa: CASSPGLVVGNQPQHF

j_call: TRBJ2-7
v_call: TRBV4-3
cdr3_length: 14
cdr3_aa: CASSWGTGGGEQYF

j_call: TRBJ1-1
v_call: TRBV5-1
cdr3_length: 13
cdr3_aa: CASTPPGNTEAFF

j_call: TRBJ2-5
v_call: TRBV5-1
cdr3_length: 14
cdr3_aa: CASSLEGREATQYF

j_call: TRBJ2-1
v_call: TRBV11-2
cdr3_length: 12
cdr3_aa: CASSPWGTEQFF

j_call: TRBJ1-2
v_call: TRBV30
cdr3_length: 11
cdr3_aa: CAWSQGAGYTF

j_call: TRBJ2-3
v_call: TRBV5-4
cdr3_length: 15
cdr3_aa: CASSHKGPVTDTQYF

j_call: TRBJ1-2
v_call: TRBV30
cdr3_length: 14
cdr3_aa: CAATPGRHNYGYTF

j_call: TRBJ2-3
v_call: TRBV7-3
cdr3_length: 14
cdr3_aa: CASSASSLPDTQYF

j_call: TRBJ1-1
v_call: TRBV19
cdr3_length: 14
cdr3_aa: CASSIIQGGTEAFF

j_call: TRBJ2-1
v_call: TRBV9
cdr3_length: 15
cdr3_aa: CASSVEDSSYNEQFF

j_call: TRBJ2-2
v_call: TRBV11-2
cdr3_length: 14
cdr3_aa: CASSRTSGTGELFF

j_call: TRBJ1-2
v_call: TRBV15
cdr3_length: 15
cdr3_aa: CATSRDSTGLLGYTF

j_call: TRBJ2-2
v_call: TRBV24-1
cdr3_length: 16
cdr3_aa: CATSERGQGRPGELFF

j_call: TRBJ2-1
v_call: TRBV19
cdr3_length: 17
cdr3_aa: CASSMGAGLNSYNEQFF

j_call: TRBJ1-2
v_call: TRBV28
cdr3_length: 17
cdr3_aa: CASSSYNPTGRHYGYTF

j_call: TRBJ2-4
v_call: TRBV28
cdr3_length: 14
cdr3_aa: CASSPGLAGNIQYF

j_call: TRBJ1-1
v_call: TRBV11-3
cdr3_length: 13
cdr3_aa: CASSLEGNTEAFF

j_call: TRBJ2-7
v_call: TRBV6-2/TRBV6-3
cdr3_length: 13
cdr3_aa: CASSYGRGYEQYF

j_call: TRBJ2-7
v_call: TRBV3-1/TRBV3-2
cdr3_length: 16
cdr3_aa: CASSPSRTRGSYEQYF

j_call: TRBJ1-2
v_call: TRBV28
cdr3_length: 14
cdr3_aa: CASRELTANYGYTF

j_call: TRBJ1-4
v_call: TRBV6-6
cdr3_length: 14
cdr3_aa: CASSYLPRAEKLFF

j_call: TRBJ2-2
v_call: TRBV11-3
cdr3_length: 13
cdr3_aa: CASSLVRAGELFF

j_call: TRBJ1-5
v_call: TRBV6-6
cdr3_length: 15
cdr3_aa: CASSPRSGGGQPQHF

j_call: TRBJ2-6
v_call: TRBV7-9
cdr3_length: 16
cdr3_aa: CASSLVAGAGANVLTF